Below, one TCR beta chain is given with its context. This sample was taken from a study of blood T cell repertoires in COVID-19. Across the whole study: Researchers got acute and convalescent COVID-19 samples from the United States, Italy and Spain.

V was pared by 6 bases and J by 7 bases, with 6 bases of the junction left unmatched. The germline gives CDR1 ENHRY, CDR2 SYGVKD. This CDR3 has 13 amino acids. Sequencing was performed with immunoSEQ multiplex PCR; in TCRdb, only in-frame clones are kept and a portion is missing. The sample yields about 24,000 clones, around 89% seen once. The genes are TRBV10-3 and TRBJ1-5; 7 bases fit TRBD1. The TCR sequence derives from an older man with acute or convalescent COVID-19. The sample was peripheral blood. CDR3 loop: CAISDREDQPQHF. DNA for the CDR3: TGTGCCATCAGCGACAGGGAGGACCAGCCCCAGCATTTT.